The T cell receptor beta chain described here comes from a study of radiotherapy plus CTLA-4 blockade in lung cancer. Study in general: With over 25% of patients having disease control, objective responses were seen in roughly 18%.

Data came from immunoSEQ multiplex PCR; TCRdb stores just in-frame clones and leaves some out. The sample includes tens of thousands of clones, approximately 85% seen only once; the top ten take around 4.4%. Study conclusions and caveats: The best predictor of response was reported to be early blood T cell clone dynamics, with interferon-beta.

Points on this clone: What it recognizes is unknown.

Ipilimumab CTLA-4 blockade and focal radiation were given to patients with chemo-refractory metastatic non-small-cell lung cancer. Deletions cut 5 bases from V and 6 bases from J, with 5 bases between. The CDR3 consists of 11 residues. Germline lookup yields CDR1 MDHEN and CDR2 SYDVKM. The V gene is TRBV28, the J gene TRBJ2-1, with D uncertain. The sample consisted of peripheral blood, taken from a patient treated with radiotherapy plus ipilimumab. The receptor's source is a human donor with non-small cell lung cancer whose response to radiotherapy plus ipilimumab could not be evaluated. Written as DNA, the CDR3 is TGTGCCAGCAGTCGCAGCAATGAGCAGTTCTTC. Translated: CASSRSNEQFF.